This T cell receptor beta chain was identified in a study of OX40 agonist ivuxolimab in advanced cancers. Background on the whole study: The costimulatory receptor OX40 (CD134) was targeted by ivuxolimab, a fully human IgG2 agonistic monoclonal antibody. Of the approximately 50 dose-escalation patients, hepatocellular carcinoma was present in about 20, melanoma in roughly 15, renal cell carcinoma in 9 and head and neck cancer in 9. The monotherapy dose-escalation portion (N of about 50 patients) of the phase I ivuxolimab trial is reported in the paper. Partial responses were achieved by three dose-escalation patients, of whom one had hepatocellular carcinoma and two had cutaneous melanoma. A male proportion of around 80% and a mean age of around 60 years, ranging from about 20 to 85, were recorded for the dose-escalation cohort. Intravenous ivuxolimab was administered to patients every 2 weeks at six dose levels: 0.01, 0.1, 0.3, 1.5, 3 and 10 mg/kg. Peripheral TCRbeta sequencing aimed to test whether ivuxolimab altered TCR sequence diversity and caused clonal T-cell expansion. Prior anti-PD-1, anti-PD-L1 or anti-CTLA-4 therapy was permitted, and checkpoint inhibitors had been received by less than 45% of dose-escalation patients.

The research as a whole found: Antigen specificity was not determined for the clonally expanded peripheral T cells. Clonal expansion of both CD4+ and CD8+ blood T cells was observed from baseline to week 6 at doses 0.1 to 3.0 mg/kg. Low levels of normalized T-cell clonal expansion were also seen in some nonresponding patients. Partial responders in the 0.1-3.0 mg/kg groups had among the lowest normalized peripheral clonal expansion, especially among CD8+ T cells. After ivuxolimab, CD8+ T cells had more expanded clones than CD4+ T cells on average.

The trial excluded patients who had a history of autoimmune disease or were on systemic immunosuppression. Peripheral blood for TCR sequencing was collected from all dose cohorts at baseline, on cycle 4 day 1, and on cycle 7 day 1. The samples were drawn from a first-in-human, open-label, multicenter phase I dose-escalation trial of ivuxolimab. Adults with locally advanced or metastatic melanoma, renal cell, hepatocellular, or head and neck squamous cell carcinoma were enrolled in the trial. Before TCR sequencing, CD4+ T cells and CD8+ T cells from peripheral blood were sorted into separate populations. To note about this clone: Which antigen it targets is not known. Base qualities are not provided; no much larger clone lies one nucleotide away.

To sequence the TCRbeta CDR3 region, genomic DNA was isolated from the sorted cells. The immunoSEQ Assay was used for sequencing of TCRbeta CDR3 regions. The immuneACCESS repertoire file appears here via TCRdb, limited to in-frame rearrangements. These files lack a portion of the clones; in checked studies, under half of the deficit traces to unresolved V genes, and the cause of the others is not known. The table for this sample lists around 30,000 clones; about four fifths of them were counted only once. Clones ranked in the top ten supply 2.6% of the sample. The CDR3 sequence holds 15 residues, the cysteine and phenylalanine included. CDR3 DNA is the only sequence kept; it has 45 bases, read in frame from the first base. V is cut back by 6 bases and J by 8 bases, with 8 bases in the junction unmatched. As encoded in the germline V gene, CDR1 is KGHSH while CDR2 is LQKENI.

The sequence came from an adult with an advanced solid tumor such as melanoma, head and neck, liver or kidney cancer. The rearrangement joined TRBV18 to TRBJ2-1, and TRBD2 matches 12 of the central bases. The starting material was CD4+ or CD8+ T cells sorted from blood, obtained in a trial of the OX40 agonist ivuxolimab. The DNA is as follows: TGTGCCAGCTCGCCCGCTAGCGGGGGGGCCTATGAGCAGTTCTTC. Protein translation: CASSPASGGAYEQFF.